This TCR beta chain was recorded in a study of CD8 T cells in Susac syndrome. With random hexamers, reverse transcription was performed on about 0.45 to 1 ug of RNA. TCRdb reanalysed the immunoSEQ multiplex PCR reads using MiXCR and keeps one entry per CDR3 protein. This sample has hundreds of thousands of distinct CDR3 sequences; 95% occur once, and the top ten carry 0.082%. The CDR3 totals 13 residues. Trimming took 3 bases from V and 4 from J, leaving 12 bases between them. Germline V gene sequence: CDR1 SQVTM, CDR2 ANQGSEA. This TCR derives from a human donor with multiple sclerosis. Sample: CD4+ T cells from PBMCs. V gene TRBV29-1 combines with J gene TRBJ1-1, with D perhaps matching TRBD1 (6 bases). CDR3 coding DNA: TGCAGCGTTGAGGTGGGGGGCTTCACTGAAGCTTTCTTT. Amino acids: CSVEVGGFTEAFF. The variable domain in full, with the rest retrieved from reference TRBV29-1 and TRBJ1-1, is SAVISQKPSRDICQRGTSLTIQCQVDSQVTMMFWYRQQPGQSLTLIATANQGSEATYESGFVIDKFPISRPNLTFSTLTVSNMSPEDSSIYLCSVEVGGFTEAFFGQGTRLTVV.